This T cell receptor (beta chain) was recovered during a study of blood T cell repertoires in COVID-19. For the study at large: T cells, B-cell-depleted T cells, or PBMCs supplied cDNA or gDNA.

Authors' processing steps: Estimation of nucleated cell counts was performed using reference gene primer amplification. Only in-frame clones appear in the TCRdb table, and some are missing; sequencing was by immunoSEQ multiplex PCR. That table is the source of V, J and clone size, and D and trimming were worked out from the DNA. The data show about 140,000 clones, with about 76% seen just once and more than 8% held by the top ten. Trimming shortened V by 6 bases and J by 1 base, and 6 bases separated the two germline ends. The germline CDR1 and CDR2 sequences are MDHEN and SYDVKM. This CDR3 has 12 amino acids.

The source is a human donor in a cohort sampled during active COVID-19. The specimen sequenced was peripheral blood. The chain links TRBV28 to TRBJ1-1; unclear D gene. The CDR3 spells CASSYSNTEAFF. The CDR3 DNA is TGTGCCAGCAGCTACTCGAACACTGAAGCTTTCTTT.